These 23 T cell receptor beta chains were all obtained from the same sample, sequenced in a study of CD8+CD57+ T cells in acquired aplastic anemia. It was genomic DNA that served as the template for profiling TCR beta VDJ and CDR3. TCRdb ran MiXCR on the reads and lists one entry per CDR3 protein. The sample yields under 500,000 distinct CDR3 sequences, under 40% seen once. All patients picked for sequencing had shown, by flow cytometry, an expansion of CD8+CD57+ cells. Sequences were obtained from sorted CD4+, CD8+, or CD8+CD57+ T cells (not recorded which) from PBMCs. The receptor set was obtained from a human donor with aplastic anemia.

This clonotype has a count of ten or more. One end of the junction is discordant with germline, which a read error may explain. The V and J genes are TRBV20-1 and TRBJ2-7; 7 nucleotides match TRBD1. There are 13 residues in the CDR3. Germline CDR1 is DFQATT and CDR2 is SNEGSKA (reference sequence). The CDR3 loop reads CSASRDSSNEQYF. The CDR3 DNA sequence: TGCAGTGCTAGTCGGGACAGCTCCAACGAGCAGTACTTC.

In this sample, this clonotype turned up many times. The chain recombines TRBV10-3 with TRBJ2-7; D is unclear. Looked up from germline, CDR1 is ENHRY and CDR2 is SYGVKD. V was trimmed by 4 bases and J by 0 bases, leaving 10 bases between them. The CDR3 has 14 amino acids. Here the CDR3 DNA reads TGTGCCATCAGTGGGACCGCAAGCTCCTACGAGCAGTACTTC. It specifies CAISGTASSYEQYF.

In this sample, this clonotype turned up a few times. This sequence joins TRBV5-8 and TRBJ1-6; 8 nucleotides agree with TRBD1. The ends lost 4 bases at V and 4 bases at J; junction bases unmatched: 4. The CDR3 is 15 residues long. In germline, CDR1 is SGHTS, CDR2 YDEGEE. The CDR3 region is CASSDRTGYNSPLHF. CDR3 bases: TGTGCCAGCAGCGACAGGACAGGGTATAATTCACCCCTCCACTTT.

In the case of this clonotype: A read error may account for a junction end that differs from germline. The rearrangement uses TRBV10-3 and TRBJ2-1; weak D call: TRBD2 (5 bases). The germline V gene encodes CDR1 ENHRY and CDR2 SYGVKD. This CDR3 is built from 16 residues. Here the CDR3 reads CASSSVTEGSYNEQFF. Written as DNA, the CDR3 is TGTGCCAGCAGTTCCGTAACAGAGGGCTCCTACAATGAGCAGTTCTTC.

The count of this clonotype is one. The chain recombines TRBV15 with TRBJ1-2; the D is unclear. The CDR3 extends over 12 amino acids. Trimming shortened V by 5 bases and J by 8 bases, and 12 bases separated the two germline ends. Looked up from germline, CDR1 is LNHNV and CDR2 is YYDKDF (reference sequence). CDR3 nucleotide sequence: TGTGCCACCAGCTCACGGGCGATAGGCTACACCTTC. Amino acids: CATSSRAIGYTF.

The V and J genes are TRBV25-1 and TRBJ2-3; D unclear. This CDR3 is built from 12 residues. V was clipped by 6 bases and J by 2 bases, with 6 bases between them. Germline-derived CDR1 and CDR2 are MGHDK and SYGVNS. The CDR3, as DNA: TGTGCCAGCAGACACACCACAGATACGCAGTATTTT. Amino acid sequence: CASRHTTDTQYF.

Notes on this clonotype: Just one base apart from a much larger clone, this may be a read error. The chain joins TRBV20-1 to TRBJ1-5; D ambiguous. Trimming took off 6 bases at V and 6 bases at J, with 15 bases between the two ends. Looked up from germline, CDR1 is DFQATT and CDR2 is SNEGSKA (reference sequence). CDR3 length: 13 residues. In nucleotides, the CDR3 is TGCAGTGCCCCCGCTGGACTGAGTCAGCCCCAGCATTTT. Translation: CSAPAGLSQPQHF.

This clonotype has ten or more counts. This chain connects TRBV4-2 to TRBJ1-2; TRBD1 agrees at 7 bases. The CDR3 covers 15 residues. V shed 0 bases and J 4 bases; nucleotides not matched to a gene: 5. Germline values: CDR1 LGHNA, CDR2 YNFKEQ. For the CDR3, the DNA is TGTGCCAGCAGCCAAGACAGGGGGGCGAGCTATGGCTACACCTTC. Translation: CASSQDRGASYGYTF.

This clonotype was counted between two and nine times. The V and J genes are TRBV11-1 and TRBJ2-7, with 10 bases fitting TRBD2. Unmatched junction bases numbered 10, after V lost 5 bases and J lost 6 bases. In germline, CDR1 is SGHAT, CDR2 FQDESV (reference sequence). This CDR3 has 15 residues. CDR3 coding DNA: TGTGCCAGCAGCGACATAGCGGGAGGCTTTTTCGAGCAGTACTTC. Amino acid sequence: CASSDIAGGFFEQYF.

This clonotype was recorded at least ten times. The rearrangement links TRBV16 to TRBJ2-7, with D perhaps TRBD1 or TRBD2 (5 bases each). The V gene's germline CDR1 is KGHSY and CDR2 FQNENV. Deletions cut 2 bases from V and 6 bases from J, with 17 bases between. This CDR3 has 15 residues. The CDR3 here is CASSQNLLGRGEQYF. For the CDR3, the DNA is TGTGCCAGCAGCCAAAACTTACTGGGACGGGGCGAGCAGTACTTC.

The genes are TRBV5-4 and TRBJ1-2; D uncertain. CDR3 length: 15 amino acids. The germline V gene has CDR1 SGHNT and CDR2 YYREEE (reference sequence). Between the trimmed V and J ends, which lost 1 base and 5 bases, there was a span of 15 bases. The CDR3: CASSLLRTEPYGYTF. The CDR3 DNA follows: TGTGCCAGCAGCTTGCTGAGGACGGAGCCTTATGGCTACACCTTC.

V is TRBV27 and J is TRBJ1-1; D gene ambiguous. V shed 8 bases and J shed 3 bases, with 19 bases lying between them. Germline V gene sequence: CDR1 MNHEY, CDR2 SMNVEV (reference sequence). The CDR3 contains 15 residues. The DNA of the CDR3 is TGTGCCAGCTCCCCGCTCCGGTTTGAGGACACTGAAGCTTTCTTT. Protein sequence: CASSPLRFEDTEAFF.

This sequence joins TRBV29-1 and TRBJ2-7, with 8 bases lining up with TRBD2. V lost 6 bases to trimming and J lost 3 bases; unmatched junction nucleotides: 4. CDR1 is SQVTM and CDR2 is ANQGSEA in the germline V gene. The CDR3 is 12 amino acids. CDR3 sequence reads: CSVGGGIYEQYF. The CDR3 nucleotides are TGCAGCGTCGGGGGGGGAATCTACGAGCAGTACTTC.

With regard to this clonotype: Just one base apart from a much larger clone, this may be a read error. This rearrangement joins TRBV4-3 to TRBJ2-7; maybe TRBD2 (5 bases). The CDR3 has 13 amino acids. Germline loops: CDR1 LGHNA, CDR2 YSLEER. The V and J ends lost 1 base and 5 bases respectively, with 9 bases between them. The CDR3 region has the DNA TGCGCCAGCAGCCAAGTGACCGGGGACGAGCAGTACTTC. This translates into CASSQVTGDEQYF.

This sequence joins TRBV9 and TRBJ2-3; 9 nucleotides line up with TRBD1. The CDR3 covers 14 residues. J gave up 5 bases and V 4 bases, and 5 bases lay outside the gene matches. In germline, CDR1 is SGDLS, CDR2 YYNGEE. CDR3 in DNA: TGTGCCAGCAGCAGGACAGGGGCTATAGATACGCAGTATTTT. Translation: CASSRTGAIDTQYF.

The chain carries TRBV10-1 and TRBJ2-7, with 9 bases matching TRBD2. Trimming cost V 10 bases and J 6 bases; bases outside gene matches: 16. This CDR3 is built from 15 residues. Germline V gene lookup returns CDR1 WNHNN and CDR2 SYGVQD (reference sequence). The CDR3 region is CATSYHSGLAAEQYF. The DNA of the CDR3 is TGCGCCACTAGTTACCATTCGGGACTAGCCGCCGAGCAGTACTTC.

The CDR3 region is CASSPWGQEASPLHF. The CDR3 DNA reads as TGTGCCAGCTCACCCTGGGGACAGGAGGCTTCACCCCTCCACTTT. This chain links TRBV18 with TRBJ1-6, with 8 bases that match TRBD1. This CDR3 is 15 amino acids long. V was clipped by 3 bases and J by 9 bases; unmatched bases: 7. Germline CDR1 is KGHSH and CDR2 is LQKENI.

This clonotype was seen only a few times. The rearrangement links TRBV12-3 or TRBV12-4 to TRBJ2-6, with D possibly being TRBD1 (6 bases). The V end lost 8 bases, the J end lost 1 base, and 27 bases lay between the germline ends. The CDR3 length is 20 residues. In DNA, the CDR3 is TGTGCCAGCCTCCCCCTGGGACACAAATCGAGCCCGTCTGGGGCCAACGTCCTGACTTTC. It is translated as CASLPLGHKSSPSGANVLTF.

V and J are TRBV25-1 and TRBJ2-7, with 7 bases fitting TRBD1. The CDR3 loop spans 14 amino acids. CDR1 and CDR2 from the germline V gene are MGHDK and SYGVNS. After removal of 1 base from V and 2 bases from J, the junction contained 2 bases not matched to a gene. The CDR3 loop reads CASSESGQTYEQYF. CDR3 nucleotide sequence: TGTGCCAGCAGTGAATCGGGACAGACCTACGAGCAGTACTTC.

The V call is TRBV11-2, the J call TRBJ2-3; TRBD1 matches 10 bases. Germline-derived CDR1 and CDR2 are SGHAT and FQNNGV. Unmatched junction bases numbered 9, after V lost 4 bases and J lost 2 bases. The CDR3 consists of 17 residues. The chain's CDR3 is CASSSNSGTGATDTQYF. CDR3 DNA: TGTGCCAGCAGCTCAAATTCCGGGACAGGGGCCACAGATACGCAGTATTTT.

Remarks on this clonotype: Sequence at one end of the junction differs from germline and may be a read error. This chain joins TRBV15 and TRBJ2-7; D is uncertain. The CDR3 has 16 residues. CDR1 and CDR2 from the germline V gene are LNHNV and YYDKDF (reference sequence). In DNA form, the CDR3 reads TGTGCCGCCAGCAGAGATCTAGTGGCACAATCCTACGAGCAGTACTTC. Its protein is CAASRDLVAQSYEQYF. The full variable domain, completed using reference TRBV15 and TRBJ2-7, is DAMVIQNPRYQVTQFGKPVTLSCSQTLNHNVMYWYQQKSSQAPKLLFHYYDKDFNNEADTPDNFQSRRPNTSFCFLDIRSPGLGDTAMYLCAASRDLVAQSYEQYFGPGTRLTVT.

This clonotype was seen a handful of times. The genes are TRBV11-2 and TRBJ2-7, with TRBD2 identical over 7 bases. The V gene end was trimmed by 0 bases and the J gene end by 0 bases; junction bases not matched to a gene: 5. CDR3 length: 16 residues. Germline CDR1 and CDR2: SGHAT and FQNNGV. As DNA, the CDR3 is TGTGCCAGCAGCTTAGATTCGGGGGACTACTCCTACGAGCAGTACTTC. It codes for CASSLDSGDYSYEQYF.

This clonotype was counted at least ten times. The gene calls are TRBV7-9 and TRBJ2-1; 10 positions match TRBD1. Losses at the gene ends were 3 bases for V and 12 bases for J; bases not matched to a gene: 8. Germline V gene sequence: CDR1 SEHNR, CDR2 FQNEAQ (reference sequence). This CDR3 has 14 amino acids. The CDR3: CASSFRQGARGQFF. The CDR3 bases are TGTGCCAGCAGCTTTAGACAGGGGGCGCGGGGGCAGTTCTTC.